The 24 T cell receptor beta chains presented below share a single source sample, sequenced in a study of memory CD4+ T cells and cytomegalovirus serostatus. Produced via immunoSEQ multiplex PCR; TCRdb's table is partial and in-frame only. The table lists tens of thousands of clones, around 74% of them singletons. The sort gate was single viable CD3+CD4+CD8-CD45RO+ cells for memory CD4+ T cells. Sequences were obtained from memory CD4+ T cells from blood. Receptors were obtained from an adult in good health and CMV-seropositive.

The chain recombines TRBV19 with TRBJ2-7; perhaps TRBD1 as D (6 bases). CDR3 length: 15 residues. Germline V gives CDR1 LNHDA, CDR2 SQIVND (reference sequence). Deletions cut 4 bases from V and 1 base from J, with 14 bases between. Written as DNA, the CDR3 is TGTGCCAGTAGTAGGGATGGACAGCCGTCCTACGAGCAGTACTTC. Amino acid sequence: CASSRDGQPSYEQYF. The entire variable domain, with the rest obtained from reference TRBV19 and TRBJ2-7, is as follows: DGGITQSPKYLFRKEGQNVTLSCEQNLNHDAMYWYRQDPGQGLRLIYYSQIVNDFQKGDIAEGYSVSREKKESFPLTVTSAQKNPTAFYLCASSRDGQPSYEQYFGPGTRLTVT.

This clone appeared many times. This sequence joins TRBV28 and TRBJ2-4; 7 bases match TRBD1. This CDR3 is 14 amino acids long. From germline, CDR1 is MDHEN and CDR2 SYDVKM. Unmatched junction bases numbered 5, after V lost 9 bases and J lost 0 bases. The CDR3, as DNA: TGTGCCAGTCGGGACAGCCTAGCCAAAAACATTCAGTACTTC. Translating it yields CASRDSLAKNIQYF.

The V and J genes are TRBV29-1 and TRBJ1-4; 8 nucleotides align to TRBD1. Looked up from germline, CDR1 is SQVTM and CDR2 is ANQGSEA. This CDR3 has 12 residues. Trimming at V came to 8 bases and at J to 8 bases, leaving 7 bases not matched to a gene. The CDR3 sequence: CSTGQGGEKLFF. Written as DNA, the CDR3 is TGCAGCACCGGACAGGGAGGAGAAAAACTGTTTTTT.

CDR3 protein: CASSAPDRDNEQFF. In DNA, the CDR3 is TGCGCCAGCAGCGCCCCGGACAGGGACAATGAGCAGTTCTTC. The chain couples TRBV5-1 to TRBJ2-1; 8 bases line up with TRBD1. The CDR3 is 14 residues long. The V gene end was trimmed by 4 bases and the J gene end by 5 bases; junction bases not matched to a gene: 5. Germline V gene data show CDR1 as SGHRS and CDR2 as YFSETQ.

The chain has TRBV28 and TRBJ2-7; a weak D match, TRBD1 (6 bases). V lost 7 bases to trimming and J lost 0 bases, with 7 bases between them. The CDR3 consists of 12 residues. Per germline, CDR1 MDHEN and CDR2 SYDVKM. The CDR3 DNA reads TGTGCCAGCACGACAGGCTCCTACGAGCAGTACTTC. Amino acid sequence: CASTTGSYEQYF.

The chain uses TRBV7-8 and TRBJ2-5; the D is unclear. Germline-derived CDR1 and CDR2 are SGHVS and FQNEAQ. V gave up 0 bases and J gave up 1 base, with 6 bases separating them. CDR3 length equals 14 residues. CDR3 region: CASSLALPQETQYF. The DNA of the CDR3 is TGTGCCAGCAGCTTAGCGCTCCCCCAAGAGACCCAGTACTTC.

The chain uses TRBV6-6 and TRBJ2-7, with 11 bases matching TRBD2. The CDR3 extends over 14 amino acids. Losses at the gene ends were 6 bases for V and 1 base for J; bases not matched to a gene: 2. Germline CDR1 is MNHNY and CDR2 is SVGAGI (reference sequence). CDR3 coding DNA: TGTGCCAGCAGGGGGACTAGCGGTTCCTACGAGCAGTACTTC. Protein sequence: CASRGTSGSYEQYF.

This clone was counted a single time. The chain has TRBV5-1 and TRBJ1-1; D is undetermined. From germline, CDR1 is SGHRS and CDR2 YFSETQ. The CDR3 spans 13 residues. Trimming took off 1 base at V and 7 bases at J, with 11 bases between the two ends. The DNA for the CDR3 is TGCGCCAGCAGCTTGAATCCGGACGGTGAAGCTTTCTTT. Translated, it gives CASSLNPDGEAFF.

The chain is built from TRBV5-1 and TRBJ1-2; possibly TRBD1 for D (6 bases). Germline CDR1 reads SGHRS; CDR2 reads YFSETQ. With 2 bases removed from V and 8 bases from J, the gap between germline ends came to 13 bases. The length of the CDR3 is 13 residues. Here the CDR3 reads CASSLLQGLGYTF. Here the CDR3 DNA reads TGCGCCAGCAGCTTACTACAGGGTTTGGGCTACACCTTC.

This clone was counted a few times. This sequence joins TRBV19 and TRBJ1-1; D is ambiguous. Between the trimmed V and J ends, which lost 7 bases and 0 bases, there was a span of 12 bases. The CDR3 totals 14 residues. Per the germline V gene, CDR1 is LNHDA and CDR2 is SQIVND (reference sequence). CDR3 loop: CASINTEMNTEAFF. The CDR3 DNA reads TGTGCCAGTATTAACACAGAAATGAACACTGAAGCTTTCTTT.

The rearrangement joins TRBV6-5 to TRBJ1-4, with D possibly matching TRBD1 (5 bases). V lost 6 bases and J 3 bases, leaving 11 bases between the germline ends. This CDR3 is built from 14 residues. Germline lookup yields CDR1 MNHEY and CDR2 SVGAGI. CDR3 coding DNA: TGTGCCAGCAGCAGGGACGGCCCTAATGAAAAACTGTTTTTT. Amino acid sequence: CASSRDGPNEKLFF.

The rearrangement uses TRBV10-2 and TRBJ2-7; D call uncertain. Germline CDR1 reads WSHSY; CDR2 reads SAAADI. V was clipped by 3 bases and J by 7 bases, with 10 bases between them. This CDR3 spans 12 amino acids. CDR3 coding DNA: TGCGCCAGCAGTGAACTCCTCGGGGAGCAGTACTTC. It yields the protein CASSELLGEQYF.

The chain joins TRBV2 to TRBJ1-3; D ambiguous. Germline CDR1 SNHLY, CDR2 FYNNEI. The CDR3 sequence is 14 residues long. V lost 2 bases to trimming and J lost 3 bases, with 8 bases between them. CDR3 amino acids: CASSEHRGGNTIYF. In DNA, the CDR3 is TGTGCCAGCAGTGAACACCGGGGTGGAAACACCATATATTTT.

Details on this clone: At one of its ends the junction is not consistent with the germline gene, which may arise from a read error. The chain carries TRBV28 and TRBJ1-6; 8 positions agree with TRBD1. Germline CDR1 and CDR2: MDHEN and SYDVKM. The CDR3 consists of 17 residues. CDR3 coding DNA: TGTGCCAGCAGTTTCCCTGCAGGGGGCTCCCATAATTCACCCCTCCACTTT. Encoded protein: CASSFPAGGSHNSPLHF.

The chain links TRBV5-4 to TRBJ2-3; tentative D call: TRBD2 (5 bases). The ends were cut back, 0 bases at V and 5 bases at J, with 7 bases in the middle. CDR3 size: 13 residues. The germline V gene has CDR1 SGHNT and CDR2 YYREEE (reference sequence). The CDR3 DNA reads as TGTGCCAGCAGCTTGGCCGAGGGAGATACGCAGTATTTT. This encodes CASSLAEGDTQYF.

This clone was recorded a few times. This chain uses TRBV7-6 with TRBJ1-2; 9 bases align to TRBD1. J was trimmed by 2 bases and V by 4 bases; bases with no gene match: 5. Germline lookup yields CDR1 SGHVS and CDR2 FNYEAQ. The CDR3 is 15 amino acids. In DNA, the CDR3 is TGTGCCAGCAGCTCGGCCGGGACAGGGAACTATGGCTACACCTTC. Protein: CASSSAGTGNYGYTF. Complete variable domain (other parts from reference TRBV7-6 and TRBJ1-2): GAGVSQSPRYKVTKRGQDVALRCDPISGHVSLYWYRQALGQGPEFLTYFNYEAQQDKSGLPNDRFSAERPEGSISTLTIQRTEQRDSAMYRCASSSAGTGNYGYTFGSGTRLTVV.

The chain combines TRBV5-1 with TRBJ1-1, with D uncertain. Germline loops: CDR1 SGHRS, CDR2 YFSETQ. There are 14 residues in the CDR3. Trimming removed 1 base at V and 1 base at J, with 8 bases between. CDR3 nucleotide sequence: TGCGCCAGCAGCTTGCAATCCCGGAACACTGAAGCTTTCTTT. Translation: CASSLQSRNTEAFF.

The CDR3 DNA follows: TGTGCCAGCAGCGAAACAGGGGAGGCTAATGAAAAACTGTTTTTT. Its translation is CASSETGEANEKLFF. The chain has TRBV9 and TRBJ1-4, with 7 nucleotides matching TRBD1. The CDR3 is 15 residues long. With V trimmed by 3 bases and J by 3 bases, 5 bases remained unmatched. Germline-derived CDR1 and CDR2 are SGDLS and YYNGEE.

The chain recombines TRBV7-9 with TRBJ2-1; D tentatively reads TRBD1 or TRBD2 (5 bases each). Trimming took 6 bases from V and 12 from J, leaving 27 bases between them. This CDR3 is built from 16 residues. From germline, CDR1 is SEHNR and CDR2 FQNEAQ (reference sequence). Here the CDR3 reads CASRTNPGSGTSRQFF. The CDR3 nucleotides are TGTGCCAGCAGGACTAACCCAGGGTCTGGGACGTCTCGGCAGTTCTTC.

The rearrangement joins TRBV2 to TRBJ2-1, with a weak D call TRBD1 (5 bases). The CDR3 loop spans 14 amino acids. V lost 10 bases and J lost 0, with 13 bases in between. Germline CDR1 SNHLY, CDR2 FYNNEI. CDR3 sequence reads: CATLGPSSYNEQFF. Written as DNA, the CDR3 is TGTGCCACCCTGGGGCCGAGCTCCTACAATGAGCAGTTCTTC.

The rearrangement joins TRBV29-1 to TRBJ1-1; perhaps TRBD1 as D (6 bases). CDR3 length: 13 amino acids. With 6 bases removed from V and 3 bases from J, the gap between germline ends came to 14 bases. The germline V gene has CDR1 SQVTM and CDR2 ANQGSEA. The CDR3 reads CSVGTGYYTEAFF. The CDR3 DNA reads as TGCAGCGTGGGTACAGGGTATTACACTGAAGCTTTCTTT.

Within the sample, this clone is medium-sized (0.01 to 0.1%). The CDR3 nucleotides are TGTGCCAGCAGCCCGGGACTTCAGGGGGCGCAGTATTTT. Translation gives CASSPGLQGAQYF. The chain employs TRBV7-8 and TRBJ2-3; D is perhaps TRBD1 (7 bases). This CDR3 is built from 13 residues. The germline gives CDR1 SGHVS, CDR2 FQNEAQ. V was clipped by 5 bases and J by 10 bases, with 16 bases between them.

The V call is TRBV7-2, the J call TRBJ2-5; 9 bases fit TRBD1. The junction had 9 bases not matched to a gene; V was cut back by 5 bases and J by 5 bases. CDR3 length: 15 residues. The germline V gene has CDR1 SGHTA and CDR2 FQGNSA. Here the CDR3 reads CASSIPGQGGETQYF. The CDR3 DNA follows: TGTGCCAGCAGCATCCCGGGACAGGGAGGGGAGACCCAGTACTTC.

The chain couples TRBV5-8 to TRBJ1-4; D gene unclear. The ends were cut back, 2 bases at V and 7 bases at J, with 15 bases in the middle. Germline assignment: CDR1 SGHTS and CDR2 YDEGEE. This CDR3 spans 15 amino acids. The CDR3 sequence: CASSFNLGPPEKLFF. As DNA, the CDR3 is TGTGCCAGCAGCTTTAATCTGGGTCCCCCTGAAAAACTGTTTTTT.